The 18 T cell receptor beta chains presented below share a single source sample, sequenced in a study of blood T cell repertoires in COVID-19. Produced via immunoSEQ multiplex PCR; TCRdb's table is partial and in-frame only. The table records roughly 40,000 clones, roughly 80% of them present only once. The specimen was peripheral blood. These receptors were taken from a woman of 80 years or more with acute or convalescent COVID-19.

This chain uses TRBV12-3 or TRBV12-4 with TRBJ1-2; no firm D call. The V end was cut by 5 bases, the J end by 4 bases, with 11 bases between. CDR3 length: 13 residues. This CDR3 reads CASSPDEGYGYTF. The CDR3 nucleotides are TGTGCCAGCAGTCCAGACGAGGGCTATGGCTACACCTTC.

The rearrangement uses TRBV10-1 and TRBJ2-3; D possibly corresponds to TRBD2 (6 bases). The germline V gene encodes CDR1 WNHNN and CDR2 SYGVQD (reference sequence). The CDR3 extends over 13 amino acids. Trimming took 4 bases from V and 5 from J, leaving 10 bases between them. The CDR3 sequence is CASSGTTRDTQYF. The CDR3 DNA reads TGCGCCAGCAGTGGGACTACCAGAGATACGCAGTATTTT.

The V gene is TRBV18, the J gene TRBJ1-1, with D unclear. The CDR3 is 13 amino acids. The V gene's germline CDR1 is KGHSH and CDR2 LQKENI. Trimming removed 0 bases from V and 7 bases from J, with 9 bases in between. CDR3 protein: CASSPPMANEAFF. Written as DNA, the CDR3 is TGTGCCAGCTCACCACCGATGGCAAATGAAGCTTTCTTT. The variable domain in full, with the rest retrieved from reference TRBV18 and TRBJ1-1, is NAGVMQNPRHLVRRRGQEARLRCSPMKGHSHVYWYRQLPEEGLKFMVYLQKENIIDESGMPKERFSAEFPKEGPSILRIQQVVRGDSAAYFCASSPPMANEAFFGQGTRLTVV.

The V call is TRBV7-9, the J call TRBJ1-3; D unclear. V was trimmed by 3 bases and J by 1 base, leaving 10 bases between them. The CDR3 runs 15 residues. Germline CDR1 SEHNR, CDR2 FQNEAQ (reference sequence). Here the CDR3 DNA reads TGTGCCAGCAGCTTCGCGGAAGGTTCTGGAAACACCATATATTTT. Translated: CASSFAEGSGNTIYF.

This clone was seen a handful of times. The chain recombines TRBV27 with TRBJ1-3; D is possibly TRBD1 (5 bases). Trimming stripped 4 bases from V and 4 bases from J, with 14 bases between. Germline CDR1 and CDR2: MNHEY and SMNVEV (reference sequence). CDR3 length: 15 residues. CDR3 in amino acids: CASSSLGDPGNTIYF. CDR3 DNA sequence: TGTGCCAGCAGTTCCTTAGGGGATCCGGGAAACACCATATATTTT.

The chain has TRBV2 and TRBJ2-1, with TRBD2 matching 10 bases. CDR1 and CDR2 from the germline V gene are SNHLY and FYNNEI. There are 15 residues in the CDR3. V gave up 3 bases and J gave up 6 bases; unmatched junction bases: 5. Here the CDR3 DNA reads TGTGCCAGCAGTGAGGTAGCGGGAGGTATCAATGAGCAGTTCTTC. Translation gives CASSEVAGGINEQFF.

This chain uses TRBV10-2 with TRBJ1-1; maybe TRBD1 (5 bases). The CDR3 is 14 residues long. Germline CDR1 WSHSY, CDR2 SAAADI. V shed 3 bases and J shed 4 bases, with 12 bases lying between them. The CDR3 DNA reads as TGCGCCAGCAGTGAAGCGGGGGGAGGCACTGAAGCTTTCTTT. Residues: CASSEAGGGTEAFF.

The chain links TRBV19 to TRBJ1-1; 8 bases map to TRBD1. Losses at the gene ends were 4 bases for V and 2 bases for J; bases not matched to a gene: 6. The CDR3 is 15 amino acids. Germline CDR1 is LNHDA and CDR2 is SQIVND (reference sequence). CDR3: CASSTWTGPNTEAFF. CDR3 nucleotide sequence: TGTGCCAGTAGTACCTGGACAGGGCCTAACACTGAAGCTTTCTTT.

This sequence joins TRBV9 and TRBJ2-4; 11 positions agree with TRBD2. Germline values: CDR1 SGDLS, CDR2 YYNGEE. CDR3 length: 16 residues. J gave up 8 bases and V 3 bases, and 10 bases lay outside the gene matches. CDR3 sequence reads: CASSGSTSGRRDIQYF. Here the CDR3 DNA reads TGTGCCAGCAGCGGGAGTACTAGCGGGAGACGGGACATTCAGTACTTC.

V usage is TRBV6-5 and J usage is TRBJ1-4; D gene uncertain. V was pared by 9 bases and J by 1 base, with 15 bases between. Germline loops: CDR1 MNHEY, CDR2 SVGAGI. The CDR3 is 15 amino acids. Here the CDR3 reads CASSVTTGTNEKLFF. The CDR3 coding sequence is TGTGCCAGTTCCGTCACGACGGGAACTAATGAAAAACTGTTTTTT.

The chain has TRBV19 and TRBJ1-1; D not certain. Trimming stripped 0 bases from V and 3 bases from J, with 17 bases between. This CDR3 has 17 residues. From germline, CDR1 is LNHDA and CDR2 SQIVND (reference sequence). CDR3 protein: CASSIDGRRRSDTEAFF. CDR3 nucleotide sequence: TGTGCCAGTAGTATAGACGGGCGTAGGAGGTCGGACACTGAAGCTTTCTTT.

The chain carries TRBV6-5 and TRBJ1-3; 10 bases agree with TRBD1. This CDR3 is built from 15 residues. Trimming at V came to 7 bases and at J to 2 bases, leaving 5 bases not matched to a gene. Germline-derived CDR1 and CDR2 are MNHEY and SVGAGI. CDR3 bases: TGTGCCAGCACCTGGGGACAGGGGACTGGAAACACCATATATTTT. Encoded protein: CASTWGQGTGNTIYF.

The sample holds a few counts of this clone. The chain is built from TRBV19 and TRBJ1-2; perhaps TRBD1 as D (5 bases). Trimming shortened V by 5 bases and J by 5 bases, and 12 bases separated the two germline ends. Germline V gene data show CDR1 as LNHDA and CDR2 as SQIVND (reference sequence). The CDR3 runs 13 residues. The CDR3 DNA reads as TGTGCCAGTAGTGACAGCGGGCTGTATGGCTACACCTTC. As protein: CASSDSGLYGYTF.

Only one count was recorded for this clone. The chain has TRBV4-2 and TRBJ1-5; D is possibly TRBD1 (5 bases). V dropped 4 bases and J dropped 1 base, with 23 bases sitting between them. CDR1 is LGHNA and CDR2 is YNFKEQ in the germline V gene. This CDR3 is 19 amino acids long. CDR3 in amino acids: CASSPSGAPGRISNQPQHF. The CDR3 DNA is TGTGCCAGCAGCCCAAGTGGGGCCCCGGGCCGTATAAGCAATCAGCCCCAGCATTTT.

V gene TRBV10-3 combines with J gene TRBJ2-5, with 8 bases identical to TRBD2. The CDR3 consists of 14 residues. With 3 bases clipped from V and 2 bases from J, the junction kept 2 bases outside the gene matches. The germline gives CDR1 ENHRY, CDR2 SYGVKD. The CDR3 nucleotides read TGTGCCATCAGTGACGGGACTAGACAAGAGACCCAGTACTTC. Its translation is CAISDGTRQETQYF.

J is TRBJ2-7 and V is TRBV5-1, with D possibly matching TRBD2 (5 bases). V lost 0 bases, J lost 1 base, and 8 bases lay in between. CDR3 length equals 14 residues. In germline, CDR1 is SGHRS, CDR2 YFSETQ. DNA of the CDR3: TGCGCCAGCAGCTTGGAGACTATTTCCTACGAGCAGTACTTC. Its translation is CASSLETISYEQYF.

J is TRBJ1-2 and V is TRBV4-2, with unresolved D. Trimming pared 0 bases from V and 2 bases from J, leaving 13 bases between. Germline assignment: CDR1 LGHNA and CDR2 YNFKEQ. The CDR3 covers 16 residues. The CDR3 nucleotides are TGTGCCAGCAGCCAAGATGGAACGGGAGGGAACTATGGCTACACCTTC. This sequence encodes CASSQDGTGGNYGYTF.

This rearrangement joins TRBV24-1 to TRBJ1-2; 7 bases are shared with TRBD1. The germline gives CDR1 KGHDR, CDR2 SFDVKD. The CDR3 contains 14 residues. Losses at the gene ends were 2 bases for V and 8 bases for J; bases not matched to a gene: 7. This chain's CDR3 is CATSDSRPGGGYTF. In DNA, the CDR3 is TGTGCCACCAGTGATTCCCGACCAGGGGGGGGCTACACCTTC.